This T cell receptor beta chain was documented in a study of blood T cell repertoires in COVID-19. About the study: PBMCs, B-cell-depleted T cells, or T cells were the source of the cDNA or gDNA that made up the material.

V was clipped by 3 bases and J by 5 bases; unmatched bases: 9. CDR1 ENHRY and CDR2 SYGVKD come from the germline V gene. The CDR3 runs to 15 residues. Here immunoSEQ multiplex PCR was the method, and the copy in TCRdb shows in-frame clones only, minus some. This repertoire shows about 30,000 clones, around 90% found once; its top ten account for approximately 5.4%. The chain joins TRBV10-3 to TRBJ2-5, with 7 bases matching TRBD2. This receptor was identified in a man between 60 and 70 years old with active COVID-19. The specimen sequenced was peripheral blood. The CDR3 nucleotides read TGTGCCATCAGTGATGTTGGGGGGGGGTCGGAGACCCAGTACTTC. Translated, it gives CAISDVGGGSETQYF.